This paragraph covers one T cell receptor beta chain sequence. The sample belongs to a study of shared clonotypes between healthy human individuals. Trimming took off 2 bases at V and 6 bases at J, with 8 bases between the two ends. The CDR3 has 13 amino acids. Germline lookup yields CDR1 SGDLS and CDR2 YYNGEE. Libraries were prepared by immunoSEQ multiplex PCR; TCRdb keeps only in-frame clonotypes and omits some of them. The sample records 2 million to 2.5 million clones, just over 90% being singletons. The sample consisted of naive CD4+ T cells from PBMCs. Subset given: CD45RA+ positively selected. This receptor was taken from a young man in good health. Some clones in this sample may be carry-over from other donors' samples. The J gene is TRBJ2-2, the V gene TRBV9, with D unresolved. CDR3 nucleotides: TGTGCCAGCAGCGTCACAGTGGCCGGGGAGCTGTTTTTT. This codes for CASSVTVAGELFF.